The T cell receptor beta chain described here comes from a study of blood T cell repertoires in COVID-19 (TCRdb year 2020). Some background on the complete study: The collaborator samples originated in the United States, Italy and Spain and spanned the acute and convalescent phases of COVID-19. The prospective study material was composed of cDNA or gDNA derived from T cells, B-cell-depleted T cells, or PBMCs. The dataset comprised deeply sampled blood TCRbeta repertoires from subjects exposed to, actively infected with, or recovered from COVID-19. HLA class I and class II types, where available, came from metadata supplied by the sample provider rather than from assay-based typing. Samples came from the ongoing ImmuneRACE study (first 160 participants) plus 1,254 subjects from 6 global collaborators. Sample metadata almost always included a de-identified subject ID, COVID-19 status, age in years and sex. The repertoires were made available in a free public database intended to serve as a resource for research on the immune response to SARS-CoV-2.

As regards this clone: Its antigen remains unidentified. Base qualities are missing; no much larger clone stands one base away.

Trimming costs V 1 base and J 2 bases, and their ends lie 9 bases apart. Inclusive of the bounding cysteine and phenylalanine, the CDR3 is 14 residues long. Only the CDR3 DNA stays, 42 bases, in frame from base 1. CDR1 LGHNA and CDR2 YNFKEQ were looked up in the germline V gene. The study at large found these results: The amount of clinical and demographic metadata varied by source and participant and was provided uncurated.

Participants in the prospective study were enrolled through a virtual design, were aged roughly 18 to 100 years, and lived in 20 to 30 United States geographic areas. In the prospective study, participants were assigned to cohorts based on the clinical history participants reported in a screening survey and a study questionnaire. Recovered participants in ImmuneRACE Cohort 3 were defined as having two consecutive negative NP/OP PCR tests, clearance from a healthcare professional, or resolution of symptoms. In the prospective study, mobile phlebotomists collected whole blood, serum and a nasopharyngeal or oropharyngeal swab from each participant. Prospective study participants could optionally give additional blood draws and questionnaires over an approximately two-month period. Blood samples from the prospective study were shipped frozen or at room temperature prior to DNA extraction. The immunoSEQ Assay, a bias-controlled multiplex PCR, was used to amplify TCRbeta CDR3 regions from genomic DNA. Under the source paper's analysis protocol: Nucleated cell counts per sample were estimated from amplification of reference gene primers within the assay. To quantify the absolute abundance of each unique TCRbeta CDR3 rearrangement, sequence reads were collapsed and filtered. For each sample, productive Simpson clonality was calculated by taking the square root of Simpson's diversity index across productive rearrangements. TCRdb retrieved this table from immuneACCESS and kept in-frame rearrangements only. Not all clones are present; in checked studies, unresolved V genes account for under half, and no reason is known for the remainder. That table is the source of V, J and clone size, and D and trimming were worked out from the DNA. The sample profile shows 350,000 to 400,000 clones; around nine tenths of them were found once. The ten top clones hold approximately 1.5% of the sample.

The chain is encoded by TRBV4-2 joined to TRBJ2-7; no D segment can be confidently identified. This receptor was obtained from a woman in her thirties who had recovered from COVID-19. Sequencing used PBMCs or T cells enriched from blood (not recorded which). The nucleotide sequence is TGTGCCAGCAGCCAAGGGCTGGCAACCTACGAGCAGTACTTC. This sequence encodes CASSQGLATYEQYF.